This T cell receptor (beta chain) originates from a study of blood T cells in healthy people across ages. A J-beta primer mix and a sample-barcoded 5' primer were used in a second PCR of roughly 7 to 12 cycles. One entry per CDR3 protein results from TCRdb running MiXCR on the 5' RACE reads. The profile shows under 800,000 distinct CDR3 sequences, roughly 41% of them singletons. This CDR3 contains 11 residues. Germline V lookup: CDR1 MNHEY, CDR2 SMNVEV (reference sequence). The TCR was taken from a woman aged 55 to 70 in good health. The chain links TRBV27 to TRBJ2-1; D is unresolved. The DNA end lines up better with TRBJ2-7; the J call may be wrong. Sequencing input: blood. The chain's CDR3 is CASNSYNEQYF. CDR3 DNA: TGTGCCAGCAACTCCTACAATGAGCAGTACTTC.